These T cell receptor beta chains were read from a single sample in a study of T-cell reconstitution after alpha-beta-depleted transplantation in children. TCRdb re-called the PCR reads through MiXCR, storing one row per CDR3 protein. The data show 900,000 or so distinct CDR3 sequences, around 15% seen once. Specimen: PBMCs, mostly from graft donor cells, collected 360 days after TCRalphabeta/CD19-depleted stem cell transplant. These receptors were obtained from a male patient between 5 and 17 years old who had a stem cell transplant for acute lymphoblastic leukemia, so the T cells may come from the graft donor. The CDR3 runs from the conserved cysteine through the conserved F or W. Each record gives: J gene, V gene, clone size, D gene, CDR3 protein, CDR3 DNA. The D gene is left open where the match is weak. Clone size is stated in some rows and not others, as once, few, many or a class when expanded.

TRBJ2-1 | TRBV12-3/TRBV12-4 | . | TRBD2 | CASSWTSAYNEQFF | TGTGCCAGCAGCTGGACTAGCGCCTACAATGAGCAGTTCTTC
TRBJ2-1 | TRBV3-1 | few | . | CACSQPRGGLYNEQFF | TGTGCCTGCAGCCAACCCCGGGGCGGACTATACAATGAGCAGTTCTTC
TRBJ2-5 | TRBV7-9 | . | . | CASSLAIAEFQETQYF | TGTGCCAGCAGCTTAGCAATAGCGGAGTTCCAAGAGACCCAGTACTTC
TRBJ2-3 | TRBV7-8 | . | . | CASSRETTQYF | TGTGCCAGCAGCCGAGAGACTACGCAGTATTTT
TRBJ2-1 | TRBV29-1 | few | TRBD1 | CSVTGTGVISAYNEQFF | TGCAGCGTCACCGGGACAGGGGTCATTAGTGCCTACAATGAGCAGTTCTTC
TRBJ2-7 | TRBV4-1 | . | TRBD2 | CASSPRDYAYEQYF | TGCGCCAGCAGCCCCCGGGACTACGCCTACGAGCAGTACTTC
TRBJ2-5 | TRBV7-8 | . | . | CASSSDRLGGTQYF | TGTGCCAGCAGCTCAGACAGGCTAGGTGGGACCCAGTACTTC
TRBJ2-1 | TRBV6-7 | few | . | CAFRQTLKNEQFF | TGTGCCTTTCGACAGACTCTGAAGAATGAGCAGTTCTTC
TRBJ1-1 | TRBV30 | . | . | CAWTPLYTEAFF | TGTGCCTGGACTCCACTCTACACTGAAGCTTTCTTT
TRBJ1-2 | TRBV20-1 | . | TRBD1 | CRAVGQGAGGYTF | TGCAGAGCCGTGGGACAGGGGGCCGGTGGCTACACCTTC
TRBJ1-5 | TRBV21-1 | few | . | CASSKRGSCNQPQHF | TGTGCCAGCAGCAAACGGGGGTCGTGCAATCAGCCCCAGCATTTT
TRBJ2-1 | TRBV5-1 | . | TRBD2 | CASSLGGWSGTGEQFF | TGCGCCAGCAGCTTGGGAGGGTGGAGCGGGACGGGTGAGCAGTTCTTC
TRBJ2-3 | TRBV6-1 | few | TRBD2 | CASRRAGGPGDTQYF | TGTGCCAGCAGGAGGGCGGGAGGGCCGGGAGATACGCAGTATTTT
TRBJ1-1 | TRBV9 | . | . | CASSEPQGHLNTEAFF | TGTGCCAGCAGCGAGCCACAGGGTCACCTGAACACTGAAGCTTTCTTT